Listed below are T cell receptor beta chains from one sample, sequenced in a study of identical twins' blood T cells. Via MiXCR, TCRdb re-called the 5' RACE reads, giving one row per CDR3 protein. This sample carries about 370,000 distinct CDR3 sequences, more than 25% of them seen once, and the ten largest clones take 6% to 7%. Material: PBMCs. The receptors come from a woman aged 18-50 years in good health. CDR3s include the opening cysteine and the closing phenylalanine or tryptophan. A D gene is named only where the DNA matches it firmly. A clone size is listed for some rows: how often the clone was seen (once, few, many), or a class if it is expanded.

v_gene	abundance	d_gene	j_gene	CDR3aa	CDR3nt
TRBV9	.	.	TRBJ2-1	CASSKSPVSEQFF	TGTGCCAGCAGCAAATCTCCCGTCAGTGAGCAGTTCTTC
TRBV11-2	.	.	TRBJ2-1	CASRWRSSSYNEQFF	TGTGCCAGCAGGTGGAGGTCGAGCTCCTACAATGAGCAGTTCTTC
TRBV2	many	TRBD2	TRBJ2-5	CASTTGTSVETQYF	TGTGCCAGCACTACCGGGACTAGCGTAGAGACCCAGTACTTC
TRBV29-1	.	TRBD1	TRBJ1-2	CSGLTGGIGYTF	TGCAGCGGTCTGACAGGGGGCATTGGCTACACCTTC
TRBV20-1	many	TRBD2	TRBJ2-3	CSAKRGSTDTQYF	TGCAGTGCTAAGCGGGGGAGCACAGATACGCAGTATTTT
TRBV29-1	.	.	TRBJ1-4	CSVRGQIATNEKLFF	TGCAGCGTTCGTGGACAGATTGCAACTAATGAAAAACTGTTTTTT
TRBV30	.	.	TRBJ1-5	CAWSVSSNQPQHF	TGTGCCTGGAGTGTCAGCAGCAATCAGCCCCAGCATTTT
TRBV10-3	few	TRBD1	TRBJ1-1	CAIKTGEDTEAFF	TGTGCCATCAAAACAGGGGAGGACACTGAAGCTTTCTTT
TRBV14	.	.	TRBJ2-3	CAGSQDGLGSADTQYF	TGTGCCGGAAGCCAAGACGGGCTGGGCAGCGCAGATACGCAGTATTTT
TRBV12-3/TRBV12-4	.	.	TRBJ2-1	CASSPGVRIKYNEQFF	TGTGCCAGCAGTCCCGGGGTGAGAATTAAATACAATGAGCAGTTCTTC
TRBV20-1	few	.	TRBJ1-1	CSHIQELRAFF	TGCAGTCATATACAGGAGCTTAGAGCTTTCTTT
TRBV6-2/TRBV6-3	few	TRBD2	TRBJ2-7	CASSYGGSGGWEQYF	TGTGCCAGCAGTTACGGCGGCAGCGGGGGATGGGAGCAGTACTTC
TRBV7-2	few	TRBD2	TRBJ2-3	CASSPPGLAGAHTQYF	TGTGCCAGCAGTCCCCCGGGACTAGCGGGAGCCCATACGCAGTATTTT
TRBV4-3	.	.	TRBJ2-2	CASSQAWDTGELFF	TGCGCCAGCAGCCAAGCATGGGACACCGGGGAGCTGTTTTTT
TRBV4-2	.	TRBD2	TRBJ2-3	CASSQKAGGIDTQYF	TGTGCCAGCAGCCAAAAAGCGGGAGGTATAGATACGCAGTATTTT
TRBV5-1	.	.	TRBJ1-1	CASHGMNTEAFF	TGCGCCAGCCACGGGATGAACACTGAAGCTTTCTTT
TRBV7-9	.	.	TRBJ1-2	CASSLARESYTF	TGTGCCAGCAGCTTAGCCCGGGAAAGCTACACCTTC
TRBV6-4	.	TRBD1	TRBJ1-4	CASSDPGDRGSEKLFF	TGTGCCAGCAGTGACCCAGGGGACAGGGGGAGTGAAAAACTGTTTTTT
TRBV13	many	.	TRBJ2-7	CASSFSPENYEQYF	TGTGCCAGCAGCTTTTCGCCGGAAAACTACGAGCAGTACTTC
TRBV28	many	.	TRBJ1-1	CASKTVTGSEAFF	TGTGCCAGCAAGACGGTGACGGGGTCTGAAGCTTTCTTT
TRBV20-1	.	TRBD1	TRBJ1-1	CSATRGGQETEAFF	TGCAGTGCCACACGGGGGGGACAGGAGACTGAAGCTTTCTTT
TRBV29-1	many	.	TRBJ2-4	CSVLTIAKNIQYF	TGCAGCGTTCTTACAATAGCCAAAAACATTCAGTACTTC
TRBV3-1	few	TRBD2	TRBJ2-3	CASSPDYLAGDPDTQYF	TGTGCCAGCAGCCCCGATTATTTAGCGGGAGATCCAGATACGCAGTATTTT
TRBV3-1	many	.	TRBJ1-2	CASRPGRTYINYGYTF	TGTGCCAGCAGACCCGGACGGACTTACATTAACTATGGCTACACCTTC
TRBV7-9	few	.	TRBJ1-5	CASSLKGRQPQHF	TGTGCCAGTAGCTTAAAGGGCCGACAGCCCCAGCATTTT
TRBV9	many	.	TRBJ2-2	CASSARFRQTNTGELFF	TGTGCCAGCAGCGCCCGTTTTCGACAGACTAACACCGGGGAGCTGTTTTTT
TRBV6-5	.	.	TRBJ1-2	CASSYSARVGYTF	TGTGCCAGCAGTTACTCAGCCCGGGTTGGCTACACCTTC
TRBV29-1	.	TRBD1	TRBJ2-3	CSVRTGTSTDTQYF	TGCAGCGTCCGGACAGGGACTAGCACAGATACGCAGTATTTT
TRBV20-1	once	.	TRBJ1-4	CSARDPVNSNEKLLF	TGCAGTGCTAGAGATCCCGTTAATTCTAATGAAAAACTGCTTTTT
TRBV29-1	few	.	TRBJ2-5	CSVVAPTGQETQYF	TGCAGCGTCGTCGCCCCAACAGGTCAAGAGACCCAGTACTTC
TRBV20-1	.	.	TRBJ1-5	CSAGWDSNQPQHF	TGCAGTGCGGGGTGGGATAGCAATCAGCCCCAGCATTTT
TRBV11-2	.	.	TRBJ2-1	CASSLSGLIHNEQFF	TGTGCCAGCAGCTTATCGGGACTCATCCACAATGAGCAGTTCTTC
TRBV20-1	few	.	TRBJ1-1	CSAPENTEAFF	TGCAGTGCCCCAGAGAACACTGAAGCTTTCTTT